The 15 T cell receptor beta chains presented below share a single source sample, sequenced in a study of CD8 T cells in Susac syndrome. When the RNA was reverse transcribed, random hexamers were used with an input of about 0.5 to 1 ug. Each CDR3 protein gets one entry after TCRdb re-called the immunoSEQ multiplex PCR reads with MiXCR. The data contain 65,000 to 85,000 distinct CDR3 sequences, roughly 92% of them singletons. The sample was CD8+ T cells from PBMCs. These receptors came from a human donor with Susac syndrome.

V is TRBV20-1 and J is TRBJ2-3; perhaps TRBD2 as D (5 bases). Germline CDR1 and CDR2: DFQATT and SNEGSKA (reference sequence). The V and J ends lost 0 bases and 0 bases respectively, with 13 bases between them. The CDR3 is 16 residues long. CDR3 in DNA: TGCAGTGCTAGAGATGAGGTGGAGGAGAGCACAGATACGCAGTATTTT. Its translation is CSARDEVEESTDTQYF.

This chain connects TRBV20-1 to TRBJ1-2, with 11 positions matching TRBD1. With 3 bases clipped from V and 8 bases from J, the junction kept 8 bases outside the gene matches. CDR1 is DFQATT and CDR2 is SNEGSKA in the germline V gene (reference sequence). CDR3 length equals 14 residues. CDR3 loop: CSARIRTGGRGYTF. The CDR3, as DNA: TGCAGTGCTAGGATCAGGACAGGGGGCCGAGGCTACACCTTC.

CDR3 residues: CASSPRNMTDTQYF. CDR3 coding DNA: TGTGCCAGCAGTCCCCGAAATATGACAGATACGCAGTATTTT. This chain joins TRBV28 and TRBJ2-3; the D is unclear. The V end lost 5 bases, the J end lost 3 bases, and 12 bases lay between the germline ends. Germline V gene sequence: CDR1 MDHEN, CDR2 SYDVKM. CDR3 length: 14 amino acids.

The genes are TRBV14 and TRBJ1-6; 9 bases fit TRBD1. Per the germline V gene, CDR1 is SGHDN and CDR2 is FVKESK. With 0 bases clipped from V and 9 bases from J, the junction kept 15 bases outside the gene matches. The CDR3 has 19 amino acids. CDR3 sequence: CASSQELYRTGALSSPLHF. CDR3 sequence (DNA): TGTGCCAGCAGCCAAGAATTATATCGGACAGGGGCCCTTTCTTCACCCCTCCACTTT.

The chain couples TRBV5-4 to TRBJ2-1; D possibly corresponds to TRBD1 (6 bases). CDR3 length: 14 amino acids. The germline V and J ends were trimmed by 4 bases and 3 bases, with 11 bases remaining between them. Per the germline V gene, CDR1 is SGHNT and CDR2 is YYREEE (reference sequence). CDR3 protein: CASSPRGYYNEQFF. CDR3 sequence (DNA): TGTGCCAGCAGCCCAAGGGGGTACTACAATGAGCAGTTCTTC.

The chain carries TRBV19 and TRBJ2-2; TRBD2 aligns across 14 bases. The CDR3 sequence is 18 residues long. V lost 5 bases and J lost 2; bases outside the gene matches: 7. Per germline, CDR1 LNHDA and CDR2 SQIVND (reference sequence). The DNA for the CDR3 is TGTGCCAGTAGTCCTCCGGGACTAGCGGGGGACAACACCGGGGAGCTGTTTTTT. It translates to CASSPPGLAGDNTGELFF.

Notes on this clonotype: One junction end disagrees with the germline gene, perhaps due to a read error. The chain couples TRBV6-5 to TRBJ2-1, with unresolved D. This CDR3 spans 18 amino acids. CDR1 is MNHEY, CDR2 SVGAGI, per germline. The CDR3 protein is CASSYRAPPVFSCNEQFF. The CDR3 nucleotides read TGTGCCAGCAGTTACAGAGCCCCACCGGTCTTCTCCTGCAATGAGCAGTTCTTC.

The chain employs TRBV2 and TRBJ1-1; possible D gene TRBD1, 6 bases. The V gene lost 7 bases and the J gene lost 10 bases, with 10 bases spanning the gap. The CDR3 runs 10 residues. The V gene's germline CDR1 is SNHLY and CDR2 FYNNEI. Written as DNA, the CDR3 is TGTGCCAGCACGAGGGGGACAGCTTTCTTT. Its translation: CASTRGTAFF. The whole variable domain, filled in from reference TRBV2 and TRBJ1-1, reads EPEVTQTPSHQVTQMGQEVILRCVPISNHLYFYWYRQILGQKVEFLVSFYNNEISEKSEIFDDQFSVERPDGSNFTLKIRSTKLEDSAMYFCASTRGTAFFGQGTRLTVV.

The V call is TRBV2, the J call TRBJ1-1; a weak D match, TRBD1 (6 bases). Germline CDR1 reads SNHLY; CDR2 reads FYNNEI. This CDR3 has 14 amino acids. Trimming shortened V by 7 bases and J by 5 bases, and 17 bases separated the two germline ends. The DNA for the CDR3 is TGTGCCAGCACTAAAGGGTTGAGGGGGACTGAAGCTTTCTTT. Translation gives CASTKGLRGTEAFF.

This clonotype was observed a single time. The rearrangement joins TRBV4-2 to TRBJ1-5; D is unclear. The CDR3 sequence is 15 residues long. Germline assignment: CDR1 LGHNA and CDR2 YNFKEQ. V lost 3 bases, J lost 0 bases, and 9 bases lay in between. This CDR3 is CASSQTGNSNQPQHF. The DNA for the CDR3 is TGTGCCAGCAGCCAGACGGGTAATAGCAATCAGCCCCAGCATTTT.

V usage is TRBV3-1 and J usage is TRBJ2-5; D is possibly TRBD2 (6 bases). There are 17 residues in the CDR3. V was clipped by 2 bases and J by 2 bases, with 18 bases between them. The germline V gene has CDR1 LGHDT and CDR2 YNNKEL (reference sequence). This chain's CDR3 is CASSQKTYSGIQETQYF. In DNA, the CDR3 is TGTGCCAGCAGCCAAAAGACGTATAGCGGCATACAAGAGACCCAGTACTTC.

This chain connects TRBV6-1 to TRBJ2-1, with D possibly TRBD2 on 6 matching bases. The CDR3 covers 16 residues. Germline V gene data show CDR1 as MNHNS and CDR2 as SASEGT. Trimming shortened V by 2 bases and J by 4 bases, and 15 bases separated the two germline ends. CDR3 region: CASSELAGSNYNEQFF. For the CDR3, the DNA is TGTGCCAGCAGTGAATTGGCGGGGTCCAATTACAATGAGCAGTTCTTC.

The CDR3 sequence: CASSGDGTITDTQYF. The DNA of the CDR3 is TGTGCCAGCAGCGGAGACGGGACTATCACAGATACGCAGTATTTT. The chain uses TRBV9 and TRBJ2-3; 7 bases are a match to TRBD2. The length of the CDR3 is 15 residues. The V gene's germline CDR1 is SGDLS and CDR2 YYNGEE. Trimming took 3 bases from V and 2 from J; bases not matched to a gene: 6.

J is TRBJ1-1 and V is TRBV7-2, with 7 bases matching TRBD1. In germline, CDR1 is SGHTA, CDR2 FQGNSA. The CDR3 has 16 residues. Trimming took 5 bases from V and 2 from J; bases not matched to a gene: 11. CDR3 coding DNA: TGTGCCAGCAGCCGACCCAGGGACAGCATTAACACTGAAGCTTTCTTT. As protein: CASSRPRDSINTEAFF.

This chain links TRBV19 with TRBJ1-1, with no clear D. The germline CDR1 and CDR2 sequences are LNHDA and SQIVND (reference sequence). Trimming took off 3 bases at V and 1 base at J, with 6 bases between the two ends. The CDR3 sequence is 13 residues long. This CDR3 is CASSIFGNTEAFF. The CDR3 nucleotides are TGTGCCAGTAGTATTTTTGGGAACACTGAAGCTTTCTTT.